This T cell receptor beta chain was observed in a study of blood T cell repertoires in COVID-19. Background on the study: Acute and convalescent COVID-19 specimens originated in the United States, Italy and Spain.

CDR3 length equals 14 residues. CDR1 and CDR2 from the germline V gene are MNHNY and SVGAGI (reference sequence). Trimming pared 2 bases from V and 2 bases from J, leaving 10 bases between. Participants, about 18 to 90 years old, spanned fewer than 25 US areas. Self-reported history from a screening survey and questionnaire set each donor's cohort. In the original workflow: By means of reference gene primer amplification, nucleated cell counts were estimated. Here immunoSEQ multiplex PCR was the method, and the copy in TCRdb shows in-frame clones only, minus some. V and J calls and clone size are given by that table; D and trimming were obtained from the DNA. The sample holds 250,000 or so clones, roughly 85% seen once.

Sequencing used PBMCs or T cells enriched from blood (not recorded which). The chain joins TRBV6-6 to TRBJ2-7, with D tentatively TRBD2 (5 bases). The origin of this receptor is a man between 25 and 39 years old who had recovered from COVID-19. This CDR3 reads CASSYGEGPYEQYF. Here the CDR3 DNA reads TGTGCCAGCAGTTACGGAGAGGGTCCCTACGAGCAGTACTTC.